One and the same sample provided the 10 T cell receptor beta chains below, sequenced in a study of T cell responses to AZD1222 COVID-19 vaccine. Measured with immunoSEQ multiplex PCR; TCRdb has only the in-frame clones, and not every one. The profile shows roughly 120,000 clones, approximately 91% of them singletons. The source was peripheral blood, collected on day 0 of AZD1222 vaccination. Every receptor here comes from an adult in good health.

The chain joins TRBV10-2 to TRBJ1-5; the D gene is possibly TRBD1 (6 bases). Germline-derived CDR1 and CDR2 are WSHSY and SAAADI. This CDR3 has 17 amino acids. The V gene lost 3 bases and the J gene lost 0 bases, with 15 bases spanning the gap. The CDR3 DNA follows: TGCGCCAGCAGTGATTTTGGGGGCGCGGATAGCAATCAGCCCCAGCATTTT. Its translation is CASSDFGGADSNQPQHF.

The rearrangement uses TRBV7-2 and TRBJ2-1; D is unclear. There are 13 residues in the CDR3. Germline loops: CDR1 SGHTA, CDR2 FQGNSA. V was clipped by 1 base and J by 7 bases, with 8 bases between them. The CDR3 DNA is TGTGCCAGCAGCTTAGAGGCAGAGAATGAGCAGTTCTTC. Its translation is CASSLEAENEQFF.

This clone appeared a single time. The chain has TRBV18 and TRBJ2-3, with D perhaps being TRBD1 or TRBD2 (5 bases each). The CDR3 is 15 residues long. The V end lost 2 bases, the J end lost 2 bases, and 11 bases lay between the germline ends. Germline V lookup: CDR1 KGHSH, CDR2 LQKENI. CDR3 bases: TGTGCCAGCTCACCAGCCGGGACGGCCACAGATACGCAGTATTTT. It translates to CASSPAGTATDTQYF.

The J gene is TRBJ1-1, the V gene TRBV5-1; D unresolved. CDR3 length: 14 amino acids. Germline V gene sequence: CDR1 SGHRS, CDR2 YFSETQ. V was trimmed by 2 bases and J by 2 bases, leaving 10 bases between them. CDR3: CASSLDGRNTEAFF. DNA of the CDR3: TGCGCCAGCAGCTTAGACGGAAGAAACACTGAAGCTTTCTTT.

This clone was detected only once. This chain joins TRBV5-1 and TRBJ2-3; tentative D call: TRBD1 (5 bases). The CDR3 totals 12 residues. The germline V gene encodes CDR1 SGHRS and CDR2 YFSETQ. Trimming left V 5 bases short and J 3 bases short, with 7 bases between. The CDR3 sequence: CASRQATDTQYF. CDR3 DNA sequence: TGCGCCAGCAGACAGGCAACAGATACGCAGTATTTT.

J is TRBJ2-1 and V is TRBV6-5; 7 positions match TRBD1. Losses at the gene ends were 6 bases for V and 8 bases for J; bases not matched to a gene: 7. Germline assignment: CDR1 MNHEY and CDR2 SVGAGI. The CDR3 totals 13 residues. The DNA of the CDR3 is TGTGCCAGCAGACGACAGGGTGGCGATGAGCAGTTCTTC. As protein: CASRRQGGDEQFF.

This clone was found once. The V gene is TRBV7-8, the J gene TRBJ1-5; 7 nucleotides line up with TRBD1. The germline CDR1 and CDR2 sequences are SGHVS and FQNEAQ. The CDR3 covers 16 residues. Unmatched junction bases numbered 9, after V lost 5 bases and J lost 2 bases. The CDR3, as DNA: TGTGCCAGCAGCCTTTTGCAGGGGGATGGCAATCAGCCCCAGCATTTT. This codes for CASSLLQGDGNQPQHF.

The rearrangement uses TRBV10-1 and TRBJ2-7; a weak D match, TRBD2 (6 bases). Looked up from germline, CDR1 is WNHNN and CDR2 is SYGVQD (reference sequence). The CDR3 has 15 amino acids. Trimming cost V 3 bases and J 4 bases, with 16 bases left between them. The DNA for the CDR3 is TGCGCCAGCAGTGATCTGAGCGGGCGTTTATACGAGCAGTACTTC. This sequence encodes CASSDLSGRLYEQYF.

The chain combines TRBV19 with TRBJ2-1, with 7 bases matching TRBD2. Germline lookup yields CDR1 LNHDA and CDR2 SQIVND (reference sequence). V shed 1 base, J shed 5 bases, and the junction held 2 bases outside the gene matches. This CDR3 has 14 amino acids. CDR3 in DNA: TGTGCCAGTAGTATAGGCGGGAGTAACAATGAGCAGTTCTTC. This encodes CASSIGGSNNEQFF. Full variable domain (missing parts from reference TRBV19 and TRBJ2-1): DGGITQSPKYLFRKEGQNVTLSCEQNLNHDAMYWYRQDPGQGLRLIYYSQIVNDFQKGDIAEGYSVSREKKESFPLTVTSAQKNPTAFYLCASSIGGSNNEQFFGPGTRLTVL.

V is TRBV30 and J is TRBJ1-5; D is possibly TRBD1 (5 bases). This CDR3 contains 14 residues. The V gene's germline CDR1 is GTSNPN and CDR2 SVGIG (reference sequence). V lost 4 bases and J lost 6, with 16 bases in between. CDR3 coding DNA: TGTGCCTGGAACCAGGACGGGGGTAGTCAGCCCCAGCATTTT. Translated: CAWNQDGGSQPQHF.